The subject of this entry is one TCR beta chain. Its cognate antigen is unknown. Assay: immunoSEQ multiplex PCR; the TCRdb copy retains only in-frame clones and omits some. The sample carries nearly 110,000 clones, around 89% recorded once. These data are taken from a study of T cell responses to AZD1222 COVID-19 vaccine. Study-wide findings and caveats: Following two doses of AZD1222, Spike-specific TCR breadth and depth rose.

The sample in question was peripheral blood, obtained on day 0 of AZD1222 vaccination. The clonotype comes from an adult in good health.

This chain's CDR3 is CASSVGGTANTEAFF. CDR3 DNA: TGTGCCAGCAGCGTAGGAGGGACAGCGAACACTGAAGCTTTCTTT. The chain employs TRBV9 and TRBJ1-1, with 7 bases fitting TRBD1. CDR1 SGDLS and CDR2 YYNGEE come from the germline V gene. This CDR3 is built from 15 residues. The ends lost 0 bases at V and 1 base at J; junction bases unmatched: 3.